The 13 T cell receptor beta chains presented below share a single source sample, sequenced in a study of patients and donors after allogeneic stem cell transplantation. TCRdb called the RT-PCR reads again in MiXCR, with one record for every CDR3 protein. The table lists under 95,000 distinct CDR3 sequences, less than 5% of them singletons. Sequences were obtained from blood, either unsorted or a sorted T cell fraction (not recorded which). These receptor sequences come from a human donor who was either an allogeneic HSCT recipient or a stem cell or donor lymphocyte infusion donor (not recorded which). It is not recorded whose cells these are; they may come from a transplant donor.

This clonotype was seen many times. The rearrangement links TRBV4-1 to TRBJ1-1; no firm D call. The CDR3 contains 14 residues. Germline assignment: CDR1 MGHRA and CDR2 YSYEKL. V lost 1 base to trimming and J lost 1 base, with 7 bases between them. The CDR3 reads CASSQGAGNTEAFF. In DNA form, the CDR3 reads TGCGCCAGCAGCCAAGGGGCGGGGAACACTGAAGCTTTCTTT.

This clonotype was seen more than once but under ten times. The rearrangement links TRBV2 to TRBJ1-1; no definite D call. Trimming shortened V by 0 bases and J by 7 bases, and 6 bases separated the two germline ends. Germline CDR1 is SNHLY and CDR2 is FYNNEI. The CDR3 loop spans 12 amino acids. In nucleotides, the CDR3 is TGTGCCAGCAGTGAAGCCGGCTATGAAGCTTTCTTT. This encodes CASSEAGYEAFF.

This clonotype was observed at least ten times. The gene calls are TRBV20-1 and TRBJ2-5, with TRBD1 matching 9 bases. CDR1 DFQATT and CDR2 SNEGSKA come from the germline V gene (reference sequence). The CDR3 is made up of 15 amino acids. The trim removed 2 bases at V and 0 bases at J, leaving 4 bases unmatched. In nucleotides, the CDR3 is TGCAGTGCTAGATCCGACAGGGGGTACCAAGAGACCCAGTACTTC. The encoded protein is CSARSDRGYQETQYF.

This chain links TRBV6-2 or TRBV6-3 with TRBJ2-1; D unresolved. V was pared by 3 bases and J by 3 bases, with 15 bases between. The CDR3 length is 16 residues. CDR1 and CDR2 from the germline V gene are MNHEY and SVGEGT. The CDR3 loop reads CASSYTTTKLYNEQFF. The DNA for the CDR3 is TGTGCCAGCAGTTATACCACGACAAAACTCTACAATGAGCAGTTCTTC.

This clonotype was seen repeatedly, ten times or more. This chain connects TRBV19 to TRBJ1-1, with 11 bases matching TRBD1. The CDR3 covers 13 residues. The germline V gene encodes CDR1 LNHDA and CDR2 SQIVND (reference sequence). After removal of 8 bases from V and 10 bases from J, the junction contained 9 bases not matched to a gene. CDR3 DNA: TGTGCCAGTTCCCGGACAGGGGGCTTTGTAGCTTTCTTT. Its protein is CASSRTGGFVAFF.

This clonotype was seen only a few times. The chain employs TRBV28 and TRBJ1-4; D is unresolved. V was shortened by 4 bases and J by 7 bases, with 10 bases between the two germline ends. The CDR3 runs 13 residues. Germline V gives CDR1 MDHEN, CDR2 SYDVKM. CDR3 amino acids: CASSSGLAEKLFF. The CDR3 nucleotides read TGTGCCAGCAGTTCGGGTTTGGCTGAAAAACTGTTTTTT.

This clonotype was counted many times. The chain links TRBV7-8 to TRBJ1-5; 7 bases align to TRBD1. Looked up from germline, CDR1 is SGHVS and CDR2 is FQNEAQ. Unmatched junction bases numbered 14, after V lost 5 bases and J lost 1 base. The CDR3 contains 18 residues. CDR3 nucleotides: TGTGCCAGCAGCCTGACCGGGACAGTCTTGTTAAGCAATCAGCCCCAGCATTTT. Residues: CASSLTGTVLLSNQPQHF.

This clonotype appeared many times. The rearrangement links TRBV5-1 to TRBJ1-1, with 7 bases lining up with TRBD1. Germline trimming cut 4 bases from V and 2 bases from J; bases unmatched to any gene: 5. CDR1 and CDR2 from the germline V gene are SGHRS and YFSETQ. This CDR3 is built from 14 residues. The CDR3 here is CASSGRQGNTEAFF. The CDR3, as DNA: TGCGCCAGCAGCGGAAGACAGGGAAACACTGAAGCTTTCTTT.

This clonotype was detected many times. The rearrangement links TRBV12-3 or TRBV12-4 to TRBJ1-1; 7 bases map to TRBD1. With 6 bases clipped from V and 0 bases from J, the junction kept 7 bases outside the gene matches. There are 15 residues in the CDR3. Written as DNA, the CDR3 is TGTGCCAGCAGCCCTGATACAGGGGTGAACACTGAAGCTTTCTTT. Encoded protein: CASSPDTGVNTEAFF.

This clonotype was recorded at least ten times. In nucleotides, the CDR3 is TGTGCCAGCAGTGAAAAGGGCGGTGCCCACACCGGGGAGCTGTTTTTT. Translation: CASSEKGGAHTGELFF. This sequence joins TRBV25-1 and TRBJ2-2; D uncertain. Trimming cost V 2 bases and J 3 bases, with 13 bases left between them. The CDR3 runs 16 residues. CDR1 is MGHDK, CDR2 SYGVNS, per germline. The whole variable domain, filled in from reference TRBV25-1 and TRBJ2-2, reads EADIYQTPRYLVIGTGKKITLECSQTMGHDKMYWYQQDPGMELHLIHYSYGVNSTEKGDLSSESTVSRIRTEHFPLTLESARPSHTSQYLCASSEKGGAHTGELFFGEGSRLTVL.

This clonotype occurred many times. This chain joins TRBV20-1 and TRBJ2-3, with 7 positions matching TRBD2. After removal of 3 bases from V and 0 bases from J, the junction contained 9 bases not matched to a gene. The CDR3 sequence is 16 residues long. Germline V lookup: CDR1 DFQATT, CDR2 SNEGSKA (reference sequence). This CDR3 is CSASGAGVFSTDTQYF. The DNA of the CDR3 is TGCAGTGCTAGTGGGGCGGGGGTCTTTAGCACAGATACGCAGTATTTT.

This clonotype was found a few times. J is TRBJ1-1 and V is TRBV5-6; 7 bases line up with TRBD1. This CDR3 spans 12 amino acids. V gave up 1 base and J gave up 8 bases; unmatched junction bases: 2. The V gene's germline CDR1 is SGHDT and CDR2 YYEEEE. For the CDR3, the DNA is TGTGCCAGCAGCTTGAACAGGGGAGAAGCTTTCTTT. This gives the protein CASSLNRGEAFF.

This clonotype has a count of ten or more. The J gene is TRBJ1-2, the V gene TRBV5-1; 7 nucleotides agree with TRBD1. The CDR3 sequence is 13 residues long. Germline assignment: CDR1 SGHRS and CDR2 YFSETQ. Trimming at V came to 1 base and at J to 8 bases, leaving 5 bases not matched to a gene. CDR3 bases: TGCGCCAGCAGCTTGAGCAGGGGGGACGGCTACACCTTC. Translated: CASSLSRGDGYTF.